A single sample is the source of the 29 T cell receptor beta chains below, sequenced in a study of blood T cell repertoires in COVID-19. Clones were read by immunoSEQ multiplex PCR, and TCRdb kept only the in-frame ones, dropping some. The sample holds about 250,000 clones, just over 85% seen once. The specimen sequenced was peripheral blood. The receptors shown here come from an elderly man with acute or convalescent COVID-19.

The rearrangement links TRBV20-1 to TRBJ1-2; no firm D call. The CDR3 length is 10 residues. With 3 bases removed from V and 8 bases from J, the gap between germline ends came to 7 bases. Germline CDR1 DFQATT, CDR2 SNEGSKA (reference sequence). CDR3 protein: CSASAVGYTF. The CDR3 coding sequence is TGCAGTGCTAGCGCAGTCGGCTACACCTTC.

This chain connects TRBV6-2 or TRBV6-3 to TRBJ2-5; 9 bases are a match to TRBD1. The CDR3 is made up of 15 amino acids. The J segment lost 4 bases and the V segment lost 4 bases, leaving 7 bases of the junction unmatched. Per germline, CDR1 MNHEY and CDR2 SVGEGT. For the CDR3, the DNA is TGTGCCAGCAGTTGGATCACAGGGGGCGGAGAGACCCAGTACTTC. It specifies CASSWITGGGETQYF.

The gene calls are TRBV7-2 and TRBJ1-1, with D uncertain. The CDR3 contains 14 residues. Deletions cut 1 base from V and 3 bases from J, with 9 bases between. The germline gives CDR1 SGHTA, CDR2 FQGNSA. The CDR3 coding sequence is TGTGCCAGCAGCTTAGGGGTGGGCGACACTGAAGCTTTCTTT. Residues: CASSLGVGDTEAFF.

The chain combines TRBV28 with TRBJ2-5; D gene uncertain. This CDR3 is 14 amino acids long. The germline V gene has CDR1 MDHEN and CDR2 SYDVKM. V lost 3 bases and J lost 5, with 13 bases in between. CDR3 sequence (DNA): TGTGCCAGCAGTTTGCGGTCTTCTGGGGAGACCCAGTACTTC. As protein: CASSLRSSGETQYF.

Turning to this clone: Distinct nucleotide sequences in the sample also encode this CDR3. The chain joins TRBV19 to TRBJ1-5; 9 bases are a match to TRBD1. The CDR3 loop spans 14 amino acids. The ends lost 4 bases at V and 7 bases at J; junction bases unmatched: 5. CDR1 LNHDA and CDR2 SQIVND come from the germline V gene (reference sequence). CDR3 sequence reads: CASSTTGGRQPQHF. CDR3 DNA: TGTGCCAGTAGTACCACAGGGGGCCGGCAGCCCCAGCATTTT.

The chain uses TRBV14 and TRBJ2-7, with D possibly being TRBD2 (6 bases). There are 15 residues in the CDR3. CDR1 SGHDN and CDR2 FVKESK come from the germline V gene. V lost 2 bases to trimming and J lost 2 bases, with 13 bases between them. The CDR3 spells CASSQPGGGAYEQYF. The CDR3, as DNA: TGTGCCAGCAGCCAACCCGGGGGTGGGGCCTACGAGCAGTACTTC.

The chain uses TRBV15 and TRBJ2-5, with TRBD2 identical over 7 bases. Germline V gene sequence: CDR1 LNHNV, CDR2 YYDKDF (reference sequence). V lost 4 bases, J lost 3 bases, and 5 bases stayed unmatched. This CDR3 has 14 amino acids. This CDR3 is CATSTGTNEETQYF. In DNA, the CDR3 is TGTGCCACCAGCACCGGGACTAATGAAGAGACCCAGTACTTC.

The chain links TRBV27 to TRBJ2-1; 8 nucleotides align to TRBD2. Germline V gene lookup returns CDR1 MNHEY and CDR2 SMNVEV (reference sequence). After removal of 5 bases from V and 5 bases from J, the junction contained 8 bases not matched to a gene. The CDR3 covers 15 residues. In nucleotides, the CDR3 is TGTGCCAGCAGTCGAGACACAGCGGGAGACAATGAGCAGTTCTTC. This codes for CASSRDTAGDNEQFF.

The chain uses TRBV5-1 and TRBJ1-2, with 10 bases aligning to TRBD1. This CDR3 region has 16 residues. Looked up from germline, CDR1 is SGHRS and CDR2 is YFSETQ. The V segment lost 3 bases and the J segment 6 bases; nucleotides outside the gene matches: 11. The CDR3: CASSSDITGTGDGYTF. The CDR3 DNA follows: TGCGCCAGCAGCTCAGATATTACCGGGACAGGGGATGGCTACACCTTC.

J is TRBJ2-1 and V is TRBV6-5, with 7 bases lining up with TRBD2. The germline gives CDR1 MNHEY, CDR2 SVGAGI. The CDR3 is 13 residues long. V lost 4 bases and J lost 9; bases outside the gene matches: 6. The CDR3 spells CASSSGLGPEQFF. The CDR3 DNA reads TGTGCCAGCAGTTCCGGACTAGGGCCTGAGCAGTTCTTC.

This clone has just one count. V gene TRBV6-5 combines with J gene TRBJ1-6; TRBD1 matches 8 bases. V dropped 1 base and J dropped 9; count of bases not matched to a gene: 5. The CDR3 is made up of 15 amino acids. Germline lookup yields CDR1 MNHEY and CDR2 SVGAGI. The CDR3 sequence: CASSYYDRGGSPLHF. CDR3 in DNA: TGTGCCAGCAGTTACTACGACAGGGGAGGTTCACCCCTCCACTTT.

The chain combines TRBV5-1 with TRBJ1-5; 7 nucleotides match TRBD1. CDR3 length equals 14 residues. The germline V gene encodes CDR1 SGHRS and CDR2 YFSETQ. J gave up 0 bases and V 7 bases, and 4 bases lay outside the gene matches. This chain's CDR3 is CASGTGDSNQPQHF. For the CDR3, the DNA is TGCGCCAGCGGAACAGGGGATAGCAATCAGCCCCAGCATTTT.

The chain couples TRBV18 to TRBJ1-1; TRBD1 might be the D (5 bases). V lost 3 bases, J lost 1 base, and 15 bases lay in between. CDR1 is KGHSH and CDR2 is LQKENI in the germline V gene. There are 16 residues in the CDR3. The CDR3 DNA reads TGTGCCAGCTCACCTGGTACAGGCGAAGGGAACACTGAAGCTTTCTTT. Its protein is CASSPGTGEGNTEAFF.

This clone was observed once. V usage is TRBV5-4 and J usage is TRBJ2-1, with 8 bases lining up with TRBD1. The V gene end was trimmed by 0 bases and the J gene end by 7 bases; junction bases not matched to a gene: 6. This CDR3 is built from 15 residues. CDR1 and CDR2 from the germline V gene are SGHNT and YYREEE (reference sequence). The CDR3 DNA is TGTGCCAGCAGCTTGGATCCAGGGGGCTGGAATGAGCAGTTCTTC. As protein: CASSLDPGGWNEQFF.

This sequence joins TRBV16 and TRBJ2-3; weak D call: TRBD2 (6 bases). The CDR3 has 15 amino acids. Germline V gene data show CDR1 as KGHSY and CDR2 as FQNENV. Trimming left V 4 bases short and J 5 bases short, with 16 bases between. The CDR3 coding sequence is TGTGCCAGCAGCCGATCCGGGACTGCTTTAGATACGCAGTATTTT. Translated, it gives CASSRSGTALDTQYF.

CDR3 loop: CASSLINSYTDTQYF. The CDR3 coding sequence is TGTGCCAGCAGCTTAATCAACAGTTACACAGATACGCAGTATTTT. The rearrangement joins TRBV7-6 to TRBJ2-3; no firm D call. The V and J ends lost 2 bases and 2 bases respectively, with 11 bases between them. The CDR3 runs 15 residues. CDR1 SGHVS and CDR2 FNYEAQ come from the germline V gene.

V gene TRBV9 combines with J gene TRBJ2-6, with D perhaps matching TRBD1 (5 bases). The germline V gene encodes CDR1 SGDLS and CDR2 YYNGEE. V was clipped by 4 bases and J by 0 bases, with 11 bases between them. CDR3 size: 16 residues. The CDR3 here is CASSFRTHSGANVLTF. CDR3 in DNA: TGTGCCAGCAGCTTCCGGACACACTCTGGGGCCAACGTCCTGACTTTC. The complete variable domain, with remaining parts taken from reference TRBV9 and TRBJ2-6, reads DSGVTQTPKHLITATGQRVTLRCSPRSGDLSVYWYQQSLDQGLQFLIQYYNGEERAKGNILERFSAQQFPDLHSELNLSSLELGDSALYFCASSFRTHSGANVLTFGAGSRLTVL.

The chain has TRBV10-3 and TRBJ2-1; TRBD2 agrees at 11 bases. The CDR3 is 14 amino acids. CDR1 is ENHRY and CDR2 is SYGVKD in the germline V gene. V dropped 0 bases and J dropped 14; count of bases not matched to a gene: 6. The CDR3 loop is CAISESIAGGPKFF. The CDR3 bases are TGTGCCATCAGTGAGTCGATAGCGGGAGGGCCTAAGTTCTTC.

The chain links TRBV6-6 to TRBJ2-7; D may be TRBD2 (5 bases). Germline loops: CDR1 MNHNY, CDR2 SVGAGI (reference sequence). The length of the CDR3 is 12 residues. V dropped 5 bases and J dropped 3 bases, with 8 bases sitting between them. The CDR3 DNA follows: TGTGCCAGCAGTCCCCGGGACTACGAGCAGTACTTC. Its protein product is CASSPRDYEQYF.

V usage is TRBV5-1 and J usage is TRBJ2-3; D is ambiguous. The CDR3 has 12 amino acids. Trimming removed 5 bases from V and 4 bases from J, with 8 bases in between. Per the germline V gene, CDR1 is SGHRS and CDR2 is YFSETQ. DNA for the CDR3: TGCGCCAGCAGAACGTCGGCAGATACGCAGTATTTT. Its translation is CASRTSADTQYF.

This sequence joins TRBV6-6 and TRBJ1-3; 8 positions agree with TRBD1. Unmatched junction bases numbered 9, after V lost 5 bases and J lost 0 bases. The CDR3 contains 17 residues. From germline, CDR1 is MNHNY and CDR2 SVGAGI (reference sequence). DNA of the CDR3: TGTGCCAGCAGTCCTACATGGACAGGGACCTCTGGAAACACCATATATTTT. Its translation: CASSPTWTGTSGNTIYF.

CDR3 nucleotides: TGTGCCAGCAGCCAGGGGGTCCAAGAGACCCAGTACTTC. This encodes CASSQGVQETQYF. The rearrangement joins TRBV11-3 to TRBJ2-5; 7 nucleotides line up with TRBD1. Losses at the gene ends were 5 bases for V and 1 base for J; bases not matched to a gene: 1. The CDR3 sequence is 13 residues long. Germline V gene lookup returns CDR1 SGHNT and CDR2 YENEEA.

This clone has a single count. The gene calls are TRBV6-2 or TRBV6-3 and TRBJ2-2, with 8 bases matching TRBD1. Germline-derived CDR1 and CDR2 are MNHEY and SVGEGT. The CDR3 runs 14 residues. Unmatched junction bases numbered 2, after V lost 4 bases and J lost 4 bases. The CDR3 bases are TGTGCCAGCAGTTGGACAGGGATCACCGGGGAGCTGTTTTTT. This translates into CASSWTGITGELFF.

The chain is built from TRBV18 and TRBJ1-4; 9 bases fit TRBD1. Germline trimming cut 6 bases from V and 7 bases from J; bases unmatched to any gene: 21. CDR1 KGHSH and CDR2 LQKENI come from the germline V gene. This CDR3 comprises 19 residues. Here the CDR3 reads CASSQQGAHYLPGGEKLFF. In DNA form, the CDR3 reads TGTGCCAGCTCCCAACAGGGGGCGCATTATCTGCCTGGTGGTGAAAAACTGTTTTTT.

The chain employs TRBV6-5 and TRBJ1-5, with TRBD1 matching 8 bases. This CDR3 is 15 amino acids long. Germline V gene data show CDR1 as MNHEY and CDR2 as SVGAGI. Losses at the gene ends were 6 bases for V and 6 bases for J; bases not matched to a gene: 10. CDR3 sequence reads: CASRYGQGTSQPQHF. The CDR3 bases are TGTGCCAGCAGATACGGACAGGGTACGAGTCAGCCCCAGCATTTT.

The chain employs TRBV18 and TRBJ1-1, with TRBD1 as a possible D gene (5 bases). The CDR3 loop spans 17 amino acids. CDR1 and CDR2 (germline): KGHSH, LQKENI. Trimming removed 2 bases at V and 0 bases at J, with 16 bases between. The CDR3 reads CASSPNRQGGMNTEAFF. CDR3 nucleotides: TGTGCCAGCTCACCAAATCGGCAGGGAGGGATGAACACTGAAGCTTTCTTT.

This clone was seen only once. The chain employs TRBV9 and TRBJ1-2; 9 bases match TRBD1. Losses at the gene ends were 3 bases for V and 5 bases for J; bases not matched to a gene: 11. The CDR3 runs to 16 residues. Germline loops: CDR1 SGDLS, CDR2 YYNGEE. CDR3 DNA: TGTGCCAGCAGCGCCTCTGCCGGGACAGGGACTTATGGCTACACCTTC. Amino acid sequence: CASSASAGTGTYGYTF.

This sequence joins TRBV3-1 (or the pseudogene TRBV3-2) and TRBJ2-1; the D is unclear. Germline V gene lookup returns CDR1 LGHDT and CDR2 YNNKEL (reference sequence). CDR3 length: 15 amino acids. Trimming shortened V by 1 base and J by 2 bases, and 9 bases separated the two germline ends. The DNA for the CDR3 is TGTGCCAGCAGCCAAGGCCAGTCCGCCTACAATGAGCAGTTCTTC. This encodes CASSQGQSAYNEQFF.

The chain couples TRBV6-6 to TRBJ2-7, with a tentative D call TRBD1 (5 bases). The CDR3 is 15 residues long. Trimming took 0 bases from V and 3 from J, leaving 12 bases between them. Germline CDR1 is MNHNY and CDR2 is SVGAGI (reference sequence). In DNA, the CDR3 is TGTGCCAGCAGTTACTCTTTAGGGGTCGTCTACGAGCAGTACTTC. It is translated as CASSYSLGVVYEQYF.